The text below deals with one T cell receptor beta chain. No antigen is known for it. This sample is drawn from a study of cytomegalovirus exposure and HLA in healthy donors. Use of 60 Vbeta and 13 Jbeta primers characterized the PCR. Original analysis: Later reanalysis found tens of millions of unique TCR beta chains, 10 million to 14 million of them shared. The assay was immunoSEQ multiplex PCR, and TCRdb's table has in-frame clones only and misses some. The V and J calls and clone size are taken from that table; D and trimming were inferred from the DNA. The sample carries roughly 120,000 clones, roughly 63% recorded once. From germline, CDR1 is SGHRS and CDR2 YFSETQ. The CDR3 contains 15 residues. V lost 4 bases, J lost 4 bases, and 5 bases stayed unmatched. General study points: It emerged from a later analysis that several of the most significant clusters appeared to be linked to common viral pathogens. Despite most TCR sequences being rare, some public TCRs occurred in many donors.

This TCR was sampled from a man in his forties in good health and CMV-seropositive. This rearrangement joins TRBV5-1 to TRBJ1-2, with 12 bases aligning to TRBD1. Sequencing was carried out using PBMCs. CDR3 protein: CASSPGQGAPYGYTF. The CDR3 DNA follows: TGCGCCAGCAGCCCGGGACAGGGGGCACCCTATGGCTACACCTTC.